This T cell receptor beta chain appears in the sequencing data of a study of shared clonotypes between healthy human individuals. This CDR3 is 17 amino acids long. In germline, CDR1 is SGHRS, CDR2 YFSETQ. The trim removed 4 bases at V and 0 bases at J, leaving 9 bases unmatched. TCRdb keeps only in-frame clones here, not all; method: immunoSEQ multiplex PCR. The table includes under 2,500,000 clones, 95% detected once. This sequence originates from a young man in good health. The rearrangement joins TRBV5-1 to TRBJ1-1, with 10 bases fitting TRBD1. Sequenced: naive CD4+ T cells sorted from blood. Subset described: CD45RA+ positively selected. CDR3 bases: TGCGCCAGCAGCCCGAGGGACAGGGGACGGATGAACACTGAAGCTTTCTTT. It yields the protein CASSPRDRGRMNTEAFF.